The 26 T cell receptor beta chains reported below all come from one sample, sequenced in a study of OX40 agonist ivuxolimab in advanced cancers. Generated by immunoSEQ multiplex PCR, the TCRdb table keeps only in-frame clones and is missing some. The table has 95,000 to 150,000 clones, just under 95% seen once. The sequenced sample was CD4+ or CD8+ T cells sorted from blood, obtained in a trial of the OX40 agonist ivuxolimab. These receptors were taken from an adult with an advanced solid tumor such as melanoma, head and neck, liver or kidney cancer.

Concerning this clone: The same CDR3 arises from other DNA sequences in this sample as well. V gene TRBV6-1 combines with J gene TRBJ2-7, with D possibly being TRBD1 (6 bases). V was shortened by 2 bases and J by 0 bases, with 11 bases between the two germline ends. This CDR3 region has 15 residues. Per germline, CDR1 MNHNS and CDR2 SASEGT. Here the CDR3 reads CASSERQGHSYEQYF. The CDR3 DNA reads TGTGCCAGCAGTGAAAGGCAGGGGCACTCCTACGAGCAGTACTTC.

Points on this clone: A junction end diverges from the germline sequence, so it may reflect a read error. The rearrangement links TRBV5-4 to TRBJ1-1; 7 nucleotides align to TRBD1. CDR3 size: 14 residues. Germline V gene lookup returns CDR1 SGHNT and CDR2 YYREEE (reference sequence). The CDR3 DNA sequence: TGTGCCAGCAGCAAGGACAGGCTGAAGACTGAAGCTTTCTTT. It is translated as CASSKDRLKTEAFF.

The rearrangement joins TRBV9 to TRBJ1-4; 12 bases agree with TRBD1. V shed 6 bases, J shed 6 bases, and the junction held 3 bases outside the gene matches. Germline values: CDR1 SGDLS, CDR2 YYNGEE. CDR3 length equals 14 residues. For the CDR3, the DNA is TGTGCCAGCACCCGGGACAGGGGGCATGAAAAACTGTTTTTT. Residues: CASTRDRGHEKLFF.

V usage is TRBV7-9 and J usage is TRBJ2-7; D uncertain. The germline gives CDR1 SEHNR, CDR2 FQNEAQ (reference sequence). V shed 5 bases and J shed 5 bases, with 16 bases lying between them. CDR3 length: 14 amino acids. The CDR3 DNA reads TGTGCCAGCAGCCCACGGGCCACGAGGAACGAGCAGTACTTC. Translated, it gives CASSPRATRNEQYF.

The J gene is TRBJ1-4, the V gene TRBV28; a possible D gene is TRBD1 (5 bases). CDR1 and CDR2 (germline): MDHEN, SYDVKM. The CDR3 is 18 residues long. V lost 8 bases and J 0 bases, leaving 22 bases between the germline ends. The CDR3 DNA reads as TGTGCCAGCTTTGACCAGGGAGCGGGGGTTGCAACTAATGAAAAACTGTTTTTT. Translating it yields CASFDQGAGVATNEKLFF. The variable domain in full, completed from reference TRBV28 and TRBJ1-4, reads DVKVTQSSRYLVKRTGEKVFLECVQDMDHENMFWYRQDPGLGLRLIYFSYDVKMKEKGDIPEGYSVSREKKERFSLILESASTNQTSMYLCASFDQGAGVATNEKLFFGSGTQLSVL.

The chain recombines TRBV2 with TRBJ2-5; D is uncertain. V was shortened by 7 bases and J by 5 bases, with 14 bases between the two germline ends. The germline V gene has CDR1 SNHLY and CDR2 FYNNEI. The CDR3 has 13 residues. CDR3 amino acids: CASKLTLIETQYF. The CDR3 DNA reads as TGTGCCAGCAAGCTTACCCTCATCGAGACCCAGTACTTC.

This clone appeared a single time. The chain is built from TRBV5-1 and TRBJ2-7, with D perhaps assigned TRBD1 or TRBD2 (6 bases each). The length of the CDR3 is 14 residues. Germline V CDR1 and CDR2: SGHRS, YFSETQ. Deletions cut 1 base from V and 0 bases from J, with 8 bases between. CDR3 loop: CASSLRGVSYEQYF. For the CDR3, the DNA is TGCGCCAGCAGCTTGAGGGGGGTCTCCTACGAGCAGTACTTC.

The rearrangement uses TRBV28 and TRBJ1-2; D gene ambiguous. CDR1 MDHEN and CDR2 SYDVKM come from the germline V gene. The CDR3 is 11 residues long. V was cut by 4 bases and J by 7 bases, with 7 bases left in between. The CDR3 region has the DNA TGTGCCAGCAGTTCCAGGCTTGGCTACACCTTC. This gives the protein CASSSRLGYTF.

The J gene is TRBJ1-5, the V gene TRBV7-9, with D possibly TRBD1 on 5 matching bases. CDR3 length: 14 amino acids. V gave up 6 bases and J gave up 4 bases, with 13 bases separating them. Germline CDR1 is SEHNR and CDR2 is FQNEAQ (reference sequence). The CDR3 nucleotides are TGTGCCAGCAGTCGGGACGGTTTGAATCAGCCCCAGCATTTT. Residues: CASSRDGLNQPQHF. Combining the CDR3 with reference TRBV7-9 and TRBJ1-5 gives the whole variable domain DTGVSQNPRHKITKRGQNVTFRCDPISEHNRLYWYRQTLGQGPEFLTYFQNEAQLEKSRLLSDRFSAERPKGSFSTLEIQRTEQGDSAMYLCASSRDGLNQPQHFGDGTRLSIL.

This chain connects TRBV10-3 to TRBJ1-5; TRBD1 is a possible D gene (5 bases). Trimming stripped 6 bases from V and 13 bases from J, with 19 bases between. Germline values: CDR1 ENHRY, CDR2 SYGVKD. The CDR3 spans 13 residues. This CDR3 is CAIREGQLSGQHF. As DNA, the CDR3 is TGTGCCATCAGGGAGGGGCAGTTGAGCGGTCAGCATTTT.

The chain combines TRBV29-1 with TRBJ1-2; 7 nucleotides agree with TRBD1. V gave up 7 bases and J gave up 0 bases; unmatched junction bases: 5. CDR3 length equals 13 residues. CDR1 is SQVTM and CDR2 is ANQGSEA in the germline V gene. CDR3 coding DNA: TGCAGCGCCGGGGGACAGACTAACTATGGCTACACCTTC. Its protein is CSAGGQTNYGYTF. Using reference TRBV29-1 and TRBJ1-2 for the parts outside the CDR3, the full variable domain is SAVISQKPSRDICQRGTSLTIQCQVDSQVTMMFWYRQQPGQSLTLIATANQGSEATYESGFVIDKFPISRPNLTFSTLTVSNMSPEDSSIYLCSAGGQTNYGYTFGSGTRLTVV.

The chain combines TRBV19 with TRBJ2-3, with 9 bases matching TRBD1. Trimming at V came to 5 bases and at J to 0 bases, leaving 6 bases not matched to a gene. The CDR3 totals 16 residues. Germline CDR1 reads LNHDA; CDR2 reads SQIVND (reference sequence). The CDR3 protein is CASSPRTGVSTDTQYF. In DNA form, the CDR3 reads TGTGCCAGTAGTCCTCGGACAGGGGTTAGCACAGATACGCAGTATTTT.

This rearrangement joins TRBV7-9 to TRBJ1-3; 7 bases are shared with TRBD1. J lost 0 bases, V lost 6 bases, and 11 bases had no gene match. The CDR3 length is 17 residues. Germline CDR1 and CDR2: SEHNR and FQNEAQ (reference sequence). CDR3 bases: TGTGCCAGCAGATCCCAGGGGGGAACTCCCTCTGGAAACACCATATATTTT. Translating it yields CASRSQGGTPSGNTIYF. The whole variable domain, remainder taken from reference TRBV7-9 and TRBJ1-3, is DTGVSQNPRHKITKRGQNVTFRCDPISEHNRLYWYRQTLGQGPEFLTYFQNEAQLEKSRLLSDRFSAERPKGSFSTLEIQRTEQGDSAMYLCASRSQGGTPSGNTIYFGEGSWLTVV.

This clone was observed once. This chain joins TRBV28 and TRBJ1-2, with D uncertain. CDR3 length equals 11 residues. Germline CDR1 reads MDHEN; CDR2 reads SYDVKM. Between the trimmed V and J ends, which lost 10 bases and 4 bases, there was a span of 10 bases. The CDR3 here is CATGIFYGYTF. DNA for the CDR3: TGTGCCACCGGGATTTTCTATGGCTACACCTTC.

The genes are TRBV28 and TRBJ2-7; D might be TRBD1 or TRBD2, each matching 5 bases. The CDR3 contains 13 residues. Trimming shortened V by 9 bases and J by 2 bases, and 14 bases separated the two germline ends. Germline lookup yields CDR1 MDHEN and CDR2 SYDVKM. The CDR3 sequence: CASRTGLPYEQYF. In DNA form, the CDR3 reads TGTGCCAGTCGCACAGGACTTCCCTACGAGCAGTACTTC. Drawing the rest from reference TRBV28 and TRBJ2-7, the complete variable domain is DVKVTQSSRYLVKRTGEKVFLECVQDMDHENMFWYRQDPGLGLRLIYFSYDVKMKEKGDIPEGYSVSREKKERFSLILESASTNQTSMYLCASRTGLPYEQYFGPGTRLTVT.

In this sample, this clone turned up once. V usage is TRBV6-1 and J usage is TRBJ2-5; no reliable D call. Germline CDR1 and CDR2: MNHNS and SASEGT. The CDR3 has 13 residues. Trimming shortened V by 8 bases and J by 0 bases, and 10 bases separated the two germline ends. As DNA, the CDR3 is TGTGCCAGCGGAACGCCGTACCAAGAGACCCAGTACTTC. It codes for CASGTPYQETQYF.

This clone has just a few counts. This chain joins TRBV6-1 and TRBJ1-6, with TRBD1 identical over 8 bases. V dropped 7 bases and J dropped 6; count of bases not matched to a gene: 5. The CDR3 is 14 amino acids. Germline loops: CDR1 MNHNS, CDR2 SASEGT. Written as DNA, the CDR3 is TGTGCCAGCACACGGGACAGGATTAATTCACCCCTCCACTTT. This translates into CASTRDRINSPLHF.

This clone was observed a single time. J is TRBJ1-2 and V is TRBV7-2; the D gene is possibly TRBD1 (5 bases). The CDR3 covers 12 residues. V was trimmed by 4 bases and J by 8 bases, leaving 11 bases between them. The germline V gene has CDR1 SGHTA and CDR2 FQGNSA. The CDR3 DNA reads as TGTGCCAGCAGCTCGACCAGGGAGGGCTACACCTTC. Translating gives CASSSTREGYTF.

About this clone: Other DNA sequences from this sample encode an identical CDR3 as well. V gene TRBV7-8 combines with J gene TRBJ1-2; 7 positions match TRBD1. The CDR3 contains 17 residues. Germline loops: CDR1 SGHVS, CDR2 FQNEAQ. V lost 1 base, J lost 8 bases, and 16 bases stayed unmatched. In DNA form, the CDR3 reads TGTGCCAGCAGCTTAGGAGGGGGCAGGGGTCGAAGGGAAGGCTACACCTTC. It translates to CASSLGGGRGRREGYTF.

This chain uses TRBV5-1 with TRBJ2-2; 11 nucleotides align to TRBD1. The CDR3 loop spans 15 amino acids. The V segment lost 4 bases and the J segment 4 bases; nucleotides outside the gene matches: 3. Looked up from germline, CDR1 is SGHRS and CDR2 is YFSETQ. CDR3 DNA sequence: TGCGCCAGCAGCAAGGGACAGGGGGGCACCGGGGAGCTGTTTTTT. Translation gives CASSKGQGGTGELFF.

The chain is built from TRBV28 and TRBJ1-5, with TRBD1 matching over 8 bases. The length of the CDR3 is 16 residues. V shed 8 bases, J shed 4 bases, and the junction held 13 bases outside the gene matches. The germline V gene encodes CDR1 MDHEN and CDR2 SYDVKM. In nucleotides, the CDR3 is TGTGCCAGCGGTGACAGGGGCCCTAGGGGTAATCAGCCCCAGCATTTT. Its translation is CASGDRGPRGNQPQHF.

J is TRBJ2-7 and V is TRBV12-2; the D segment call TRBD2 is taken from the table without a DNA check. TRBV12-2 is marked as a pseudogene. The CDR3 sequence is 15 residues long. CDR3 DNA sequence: TGTGCAAGTCGCTTACCCGGGGGAGGGATAATCGAGCAGTACTTC. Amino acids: CASRLPGGGIIEQYF.

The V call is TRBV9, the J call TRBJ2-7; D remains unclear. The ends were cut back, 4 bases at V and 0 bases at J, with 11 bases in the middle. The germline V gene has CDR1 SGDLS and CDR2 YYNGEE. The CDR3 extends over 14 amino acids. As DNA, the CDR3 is TGTGCCAGCAGCCCCCTGTCGTCCTCCTACGAGCAGTACTTC. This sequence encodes CASSPLSSSYEQYF.

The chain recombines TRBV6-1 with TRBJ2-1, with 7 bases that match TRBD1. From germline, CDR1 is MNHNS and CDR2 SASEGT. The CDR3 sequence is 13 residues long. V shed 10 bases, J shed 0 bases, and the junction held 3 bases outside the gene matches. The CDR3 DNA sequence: TGTGCCACCCGACAGGGCTCCTACAATGAGCAGTTCTTC. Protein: CATRQGSYNEQFF.

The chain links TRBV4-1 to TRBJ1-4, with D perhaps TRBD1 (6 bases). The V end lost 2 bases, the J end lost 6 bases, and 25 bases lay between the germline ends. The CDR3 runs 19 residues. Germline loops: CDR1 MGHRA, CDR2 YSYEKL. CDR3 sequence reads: CASSQSSTLGGAPDEKLFF. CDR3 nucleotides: TGCGCCAGCAGCCAATCTTCGACCCTGGGGGGGGCGCCGGATGAAAAACTGTTTTTT.

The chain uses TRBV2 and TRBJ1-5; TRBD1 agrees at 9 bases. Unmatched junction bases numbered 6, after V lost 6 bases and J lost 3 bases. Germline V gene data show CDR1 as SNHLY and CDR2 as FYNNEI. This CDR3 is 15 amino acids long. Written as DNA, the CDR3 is TGTGCCAGCAGGTCACAGGGGGCCCACAATCAGCCCCAGCATTTT. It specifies CASRSQGAHNQPQHF.